The 14 T cell receptor beta chains below were found in one sample sequenced in a study of Graves' ophthalmopathy and Graves' hyperthyroidism. Amplification targeted the TCR beta CDR3 regions, with RNA transcripts as the source material. First-round RT-PCR with HTBI primers preceded a second-round multiplex PCR. TCRdb re-derived calls from the multiplex PCR reads in MiXCR, one entry per CDR3 protein. The repertoire has about 700,000 distinct CDR3 sequences, roughly two fifths of them found once; the top ten carry 44%. The specimen was peripheral blood. These receptors were taken from an adult man with Graves' ophthalmopathy.

The genes are TRBV2 and TRBJ2-6; TRBD1 is a possible D gene (5 bases). CDR1 and CDR2 from the germline V gene are SNHLY and FYNNEI. The CDR3 covers 17 residues. Trimming pared 1 base from V and 0 bases from J, leaving 10 bases between. For the CDR3, the DNA is TGTGCCAGCAGTGAAGGGGCCAGGGACTCTGGGGCCAACGTCCTGACTTTC. It encodes CASSEGARDSGANVLTF.

This clonotype was counted once. Here the CDR3 omits its conserved ending phenylalanine or tryptophan, so a read error is the likely source. Because the CDR3's place on the DNA is in doubt, the DNA is left out and the CDR3 is given as listed by TCRdb. This chain connects TRBV25-1 to TRBJ1-1; TRBD1 is taken as the D call from the table, unchecked against the DNA. Germline CDR1 MGHDK, CDR2 SYGVNS. From its first to its last residue, the CDR3 has 14 amino acids. The CDR3 sequence is CASQLSPRDAGKHS.

The chain is built from TRBV6-2 or TRBV6-3 and TRBJ1-6, with a weak D call TRBD1 (6 bases). The CDR3 is made up of 12 amino acids. Per the germline V gene, CDR1 is MNHEY and CDR2 is SVGEGT. The CDR3 DNA is TGTGCATTAGCGGGAAGGGGGAAACCCCTCCACTTT. Protein sequence: CALAGRGKPLHF.

Worth noting for this clonotype: At one end the junction does not follow the germline gene, possibly because of a read error. V is TRBV7-9 and J is TRBJ2-7; no definite D call. This CDR3 region has 16 residues. Germline V gene data show CDR1 as SEHNR and CDR2 as FQNEAQ (reference sequence). CDR3 DNA: TGCGCCAGCAGCCAAGATTGGAGCAGAACCTCCTACGAGCAGTACTTC. It translates to CASSQDWSRTSYEQYF.

V and J are TRBV13 and TRBJ2-7, with D hard to call. V was cut by 5 bases and J by 0 bases, with 11 bases left in between. This CDR3 contains 14 residues. Germline V gives CDR1 PRHDT, CDR2 FYEKMQ (reference sequence). The CDR3 sequence: CASSQRRGSYEQYF. In DNA, the CDR3 is TGTGCCAGCAGCCAGAGAAGAGGCTCCTACGAGCAGTACTTC.

This clonotype was found many times. The gene calls are TRBV5-5 and TRBJ2-5; D gene uncertain. Per the germline V gene, CDR1 is SGHKS and CDR2 is YYEKEE (reference sequence). Trimming cost V 0 bases and J 6 bases, with 3 bases left between them. The CDR3 runs to 11 residues. The CDR3 coding sequence is TGTGCCAGCAGCTTGGCTAAGACCCAGTACTTC. This sequence encodes CASSLAKTQYF. Full variable domain (missing parts from reference TRBV5-5 and TRBJ2-5): DAGVTQSPTHLIKTRGQQVTLRCSPISGHKSVSWYQQVLGQGPQFIFQYYEKEERGRGNFPDRFSARQFPNYSSELNVNALLLGDSALYLCASSLAKTQYFGPGTRLLVL.

Of note for this clonotype: Being one base from a much bigger clone, this may be a read error. V gene TRBV25-1 combines with J gene TRBJ1-2, with 11 bases matching TRBD1. CDR1 and CDR2 from the germline V gene are MGHDK and SYGVNS. The CDR3 has 16 amino acids. The J segment lost 4 bases and the V segment lost 3 bases, leaving 7 bases of the junction unmatched. CDR3 sequence reads: CASSEGTGGAPYGYTF. The CDR3 DNA reads TGTGCCAGCAGTGAGGGGACAGGGGGTGCCCCCTATGGCTACACCTTC.

The genes are TRBV20-1 and TRBJ2-5; the match to TRBD1 covers 7 bases. The CDR3 runs to 15 residues. Per germline, CDR1 DFQATT and CDR2 SNEGSKA (reference sequence). The V gene end was trimmed by 0 bases and the J gene end by 2 bases; junction bases not matched to a gene: 6. The CDR3 region is CSARDSGTAQETQYF. The CDR3 nucleotides read TGCAGTGCTAGAGATTCCGGGACAGCACAAGAGACCCAGTACTTC.

In its sample, this clonotype was seen many times. This chain joins TRBV10-3 and TRBJ1-1; 11 positions match TRBD1. Germline trimming cut 3 bases from V and 11 bases from J; bases unmatched to any gene: 5. This CDR3 is built from 13 residues. Germline loops: CDR1 ENHRY, CDR2 SYGVKD. The CDR3 is CAISDPRDRGAFF. The CDR3 bases are TGTGCCATCAGTGACCCCCGGGACAGGGGGGCTTTCTTT.

Remarks on this clonotype: This sequence may be a read error, since a much larger clone differs from it by one base. The chain employs TRBV7-9 and TRBJ2-5; 9 bases align to TRBD1. CDR1 is SEHNR and CDR2 is FQNEAQ in the germline V gene (reference sequence). CDR3 length: 16 amino acids. Trimming cost V 4 bases and J 1 base; bases outside gene matches: 7. In DNA, the CDR3 is TGTGCCAGCAGCTCCGGGACAGGGAAGGGCCAAGAGACCCAGTACTTC. Its protein is CASSSGTGKGQETQYF. The full variable domain, completed using reference TRBV7-9 and TRBJ2-5, is DTGVSQNPRHKITKRGQNVTFRCDPISEHNRLYWYRQTLGQGPEFLTYFQNEAQLEKSRLLSDRFSAERPKGSFSTLEIQRTEQGDSAMYLCASSSGTGKGQETQYFGPGTRLLVL.

This clonotype appeared many times. The rearrangement links TRBV10-2 to TRBJ1-2; TRBD1 matches at 9 bases. V gave up 8 bases and J gave up 4 bases; unmatched junction bases: 17. Germline values: CDR1 WSHSY, CDR2 SAAADI. The CDR3 totals 17 residues. The CDR3: CASFSATGTGYRYGYTF. Here the CDR3 DNA reads TGCGCCAGCTTCTCCGCTACCGGGACAGGGTATCGCTATGGCTACACCTTC.

The V and J genes are TRBV5-4 and TRBJ2-5; 13 bases line up with TRBD2. V shed 3 bases, J shed 5 bases, and the junction held 10 bases outside the gene matches. Per the germline V gene, CDR1 is SGHNT and CDR2 is YYREEE (reference sequence). The CDR3 is 17 amino acids. CDR3 in amino acids: CASSSDRTSGSSETQYF. CDR3 bases: TGTGCCAGCAGCTCGGACCGGACTAGCGGGAGCTCTGAGACCCAGTACTTC.

The chain is built from TRBV5-4 and TRBJ2-7, with D possibly being TRBD1 or TRBD2 (5 bases each). Per germline, CDR1 SGHNT and CDR2 YYREEE (reference sequence). The CDR3 spans 15 residues. V gave up 4 bases and J gave up 2 bases, with 16 bases separating them. The CDR3 here is CASSALGDGPYEQYF. CDR3 nucleotides: TGTGCCAGCAGCGCGTTGGGGGACGGGCCCTACGAGCAGTACTTC.

In its sample, this clonotype was seen a few times. The CDR3 reads CASSLPPRNGVSYEQYF. The CDR3, as DNA: TGTGCCAGCAGCTTACCACCCAGGAATGGGGTCTCCTACGAGCAGTACTTC. The chain uses TRBV7-9 and TRBJ2-7; D unclear. Germline V CDR1 and CDR2: SEHNR, FQNEAQ (reference sequence). The length of the CDR3 is 17 residues. V lost 2 bases to trimming and J lost 0 bases, with 17 bases between them.